The sequence of this T cell receptor (beta chain) was determined in a study of PD-L1 blockade in urothelial cancer. Study results and caveats: Those with durable benefit had larger increases in tumor-associated blood clones at 3 weeks.

The assay was immunoSEQ multiplex PCR, and TCRdb's table has in-frame clones only and misses some. Found here are some 30,000 clones, around nine tenths of them singletons; the top ten hold over 1.5%. Patient sample counts ranged from 1 to 8, pretreatment and on-treatment. This clone was recorded only once. The antigen is undetermined. Germline V gives CDR1 SGHTA, CDR2 FQGNSA. This CDR3 comprises 18 residues. Trimming pared 1 base from V and 0 bases from J, leaving 17 bases between. This TCR derives from a man over 45 with urothelial cancer. This chain joins TRBV7-2 and TRBJ2-3; D is ambiguous. The sequencing here drew on PBMCs, taken around atezolizumab (anti-PD-L1) treatment. The CDR3 sequence: CASSLGRNPRPSTDTQYF. The CDR3 bases are TGTGCCAGCAGCTTAGGGCGGAACCCGCGGCCTAGCACAGATACGCAGTATTTT.